This TCR beta chain derives from a study of OX40 agonist ivuxolimab in advanced cancers. Across the study: Treatment of patients was with ivuxolimab, an agonistic anti-OX40 (CD134) antibody.

V shed 2 bases and J 5 bases; nucleotides not matched to a gene: 7. CDR3 length: 15 amino acids. Germline V gene sequence: CDR1 LNHDA, CDR2 SQIVND (reference sequence). Note on this clone: Its target is not known.

Method: immunoSEQ multiplex PCR; TCRdb's copy keeps in-frame clones and lacks some. The sample includes 50,000 to 65,000 clones, around 93% of them seen just once. Overall study findings and caveats: The authors also found low normalized T-cell clonal expansion in some nonresponders.

The starting material was CD4+ or CD8+ T cells sorted from blood, obtained in a trial of the OX40 agonist ivuxolimab. The rearrangement links TRBV19 to TRBJ1-1; 8 bases map to TRBD1. This TCR came from an adult with an advanced solid tumor such as melanoma, head and neck, liver or kidney cancer. CDR3 region: CASSIWTGTLTEAFF. CDR3 sequence (DNA): TGTGCCAGTAGTATATGGACAGGGACGCTAACTGAAGCTTTCTTT.